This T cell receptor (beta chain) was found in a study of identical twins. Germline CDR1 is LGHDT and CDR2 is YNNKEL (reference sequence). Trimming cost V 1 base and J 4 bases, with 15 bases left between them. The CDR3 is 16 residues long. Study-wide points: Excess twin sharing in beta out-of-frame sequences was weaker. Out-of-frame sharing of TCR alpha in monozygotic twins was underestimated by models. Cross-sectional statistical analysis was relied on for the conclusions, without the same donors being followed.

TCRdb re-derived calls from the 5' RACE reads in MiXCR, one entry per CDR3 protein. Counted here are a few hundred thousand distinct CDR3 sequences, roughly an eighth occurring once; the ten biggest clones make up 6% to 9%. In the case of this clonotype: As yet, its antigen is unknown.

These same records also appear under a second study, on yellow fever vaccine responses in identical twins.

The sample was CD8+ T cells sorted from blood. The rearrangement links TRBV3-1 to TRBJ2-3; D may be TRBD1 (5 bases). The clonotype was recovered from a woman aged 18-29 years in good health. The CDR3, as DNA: TGTGCCAGCAGCCAAGGTTTGTTCCAGGGCCCAGATACGCAGTATTTT. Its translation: CASSQGLFQGPDTQYF.